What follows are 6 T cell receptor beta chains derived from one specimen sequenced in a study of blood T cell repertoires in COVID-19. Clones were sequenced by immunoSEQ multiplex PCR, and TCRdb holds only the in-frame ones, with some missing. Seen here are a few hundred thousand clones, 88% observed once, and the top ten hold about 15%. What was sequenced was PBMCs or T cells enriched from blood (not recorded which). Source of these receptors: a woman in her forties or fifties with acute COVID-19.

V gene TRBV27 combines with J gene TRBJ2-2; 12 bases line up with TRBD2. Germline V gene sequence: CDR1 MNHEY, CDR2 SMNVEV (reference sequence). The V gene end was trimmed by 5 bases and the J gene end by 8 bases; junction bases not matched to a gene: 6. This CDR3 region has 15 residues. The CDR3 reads CASSPLAGGPGELFF. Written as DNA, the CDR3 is TGTGCCAGCAGTCCGCTAGCGGGAGGGCCGGGGGAGCTGTTTTTT.

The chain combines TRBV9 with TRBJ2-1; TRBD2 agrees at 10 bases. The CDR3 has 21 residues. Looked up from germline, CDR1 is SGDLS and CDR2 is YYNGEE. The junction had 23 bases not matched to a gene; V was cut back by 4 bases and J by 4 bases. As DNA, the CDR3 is TGTGCCAGCAGCCATACCTACGGGGGAGCGGCTAGCGGGAGCCAGTACAATGAGCAGTTCTTC. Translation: CASSHTYGGAASGSQYNEQFF. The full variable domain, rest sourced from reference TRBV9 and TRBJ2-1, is DSGVTQTPKHLITATGQRVTLRCSPRSGDLSVYWYQQSLDQGLQFLIQYYNGEERAKGNILERFSAQQFPDLHSELNLSSLELGDSALYFCASSHTYGGAASGSQYNEQFFGPGTRLTVL.

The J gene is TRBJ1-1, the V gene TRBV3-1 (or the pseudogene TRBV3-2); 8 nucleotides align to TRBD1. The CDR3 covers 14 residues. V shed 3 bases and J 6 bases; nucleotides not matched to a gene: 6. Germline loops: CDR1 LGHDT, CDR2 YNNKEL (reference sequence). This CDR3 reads CASSQAGGGAEAFF. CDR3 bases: TGTGCCAGCAGCCAGGCAGGGGGCGGCGCTGAAGCTTTCTTT.

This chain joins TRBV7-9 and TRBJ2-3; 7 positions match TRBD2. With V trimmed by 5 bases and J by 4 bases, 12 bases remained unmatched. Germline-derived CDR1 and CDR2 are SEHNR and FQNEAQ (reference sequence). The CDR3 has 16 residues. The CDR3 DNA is TGTGCCAGCAGCGGGCCGCGGGGAGGGGCACCAGATACGCAGTATTTT. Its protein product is CASSGPRGGAPDTQYF.

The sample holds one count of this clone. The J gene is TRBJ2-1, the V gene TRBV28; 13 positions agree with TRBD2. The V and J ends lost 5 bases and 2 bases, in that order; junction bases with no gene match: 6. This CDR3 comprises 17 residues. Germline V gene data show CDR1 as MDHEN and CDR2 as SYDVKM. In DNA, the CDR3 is TGTGCCAGCAGTCCACCTACTAGCGGGAGGGCCTACAATGAGCAGTTCTTC. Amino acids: CASSPPTSGRAYNEQFF.

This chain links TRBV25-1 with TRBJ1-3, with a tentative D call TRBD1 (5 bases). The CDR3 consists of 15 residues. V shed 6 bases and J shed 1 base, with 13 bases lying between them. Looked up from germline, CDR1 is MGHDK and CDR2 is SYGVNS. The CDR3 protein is CASRGPDTSGNTIYF. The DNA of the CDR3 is TGTGCCAGCAGGGGCCCGGACACTTCTGGAAACACCATATATTTT.